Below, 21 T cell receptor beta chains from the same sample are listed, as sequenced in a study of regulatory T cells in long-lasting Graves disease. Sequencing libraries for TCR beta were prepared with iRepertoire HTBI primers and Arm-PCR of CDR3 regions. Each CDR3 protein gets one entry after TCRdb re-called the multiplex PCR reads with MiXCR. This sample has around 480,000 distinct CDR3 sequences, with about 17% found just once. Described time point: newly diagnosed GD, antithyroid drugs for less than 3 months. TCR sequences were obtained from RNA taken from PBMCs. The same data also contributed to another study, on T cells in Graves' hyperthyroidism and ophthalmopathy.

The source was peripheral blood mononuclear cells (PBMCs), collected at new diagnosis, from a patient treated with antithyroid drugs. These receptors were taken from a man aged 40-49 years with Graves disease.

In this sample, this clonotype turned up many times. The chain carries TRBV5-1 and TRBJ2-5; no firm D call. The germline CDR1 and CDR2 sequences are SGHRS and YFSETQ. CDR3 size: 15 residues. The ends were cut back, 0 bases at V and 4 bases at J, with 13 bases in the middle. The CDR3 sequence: CASSLDVGSRETQYF. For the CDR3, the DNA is TGCGCCAGCAGCTTGGATGTTGGCAGTAGAGAGACCCAGTACTTC.

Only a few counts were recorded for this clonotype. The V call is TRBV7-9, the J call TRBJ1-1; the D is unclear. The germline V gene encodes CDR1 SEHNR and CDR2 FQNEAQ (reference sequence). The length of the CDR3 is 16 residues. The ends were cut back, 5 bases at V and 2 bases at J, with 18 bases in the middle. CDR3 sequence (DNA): TGTGCCAGCAGCCCGCGTACTGCTGGGCCTAACACTGAAGCTTTCTTT. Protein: CASSPRTAGPNTEAFF.

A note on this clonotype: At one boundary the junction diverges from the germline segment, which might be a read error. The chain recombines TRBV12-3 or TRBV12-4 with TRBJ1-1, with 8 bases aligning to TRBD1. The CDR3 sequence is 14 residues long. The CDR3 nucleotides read TGTGCCAGCAGCGCTCCCGGGACAGGCTCCAGGGGGTCCTTT. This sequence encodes CASSAPGTGSRGSF.

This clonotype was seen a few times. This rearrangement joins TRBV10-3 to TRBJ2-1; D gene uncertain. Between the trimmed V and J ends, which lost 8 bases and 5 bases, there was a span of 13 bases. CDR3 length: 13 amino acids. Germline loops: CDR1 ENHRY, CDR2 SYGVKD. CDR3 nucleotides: TGTGCCATCGAGACTGAAACCAACAATGAGCAGTTCTTC. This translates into CAIETETNNEQFF.

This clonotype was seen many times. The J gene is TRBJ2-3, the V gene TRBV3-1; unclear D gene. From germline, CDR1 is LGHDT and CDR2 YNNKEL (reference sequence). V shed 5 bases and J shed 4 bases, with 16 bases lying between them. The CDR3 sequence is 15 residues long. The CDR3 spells CASSDPGSSADTQYF. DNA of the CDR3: TGTGCCAGCAGCGACCCAGGCAGTTCAGCAGATACGCAGTATTTT.

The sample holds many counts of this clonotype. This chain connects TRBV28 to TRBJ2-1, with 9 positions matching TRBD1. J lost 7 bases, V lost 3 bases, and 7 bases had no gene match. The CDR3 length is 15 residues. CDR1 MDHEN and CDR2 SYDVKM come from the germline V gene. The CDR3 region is CASSFLTGTGNEQFF. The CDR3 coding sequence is TGTGCCAGCAGTTTTTTAACCGGGACAGGGAATGAGCAGTTCTTC.

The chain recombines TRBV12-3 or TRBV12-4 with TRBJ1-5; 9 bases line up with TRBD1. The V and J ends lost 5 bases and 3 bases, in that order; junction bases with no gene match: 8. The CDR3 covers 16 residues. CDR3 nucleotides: TGTGCCAGCAGTCCCGGGACAGGGAGGACCAATCAGCCCCAGCATTTT. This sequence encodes CASSPGTGRTNQPQHF.

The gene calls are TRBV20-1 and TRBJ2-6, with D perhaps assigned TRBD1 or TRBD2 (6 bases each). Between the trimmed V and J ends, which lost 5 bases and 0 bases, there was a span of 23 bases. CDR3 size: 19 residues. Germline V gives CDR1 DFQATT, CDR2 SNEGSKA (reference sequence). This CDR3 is CSAFPGVRTDSSGANVLTF. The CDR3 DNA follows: TGCAGTGCTTTTCCGGGGGTAAGGACAGATTCCTCTGGGGCCAACGTCCTGACTTTC.

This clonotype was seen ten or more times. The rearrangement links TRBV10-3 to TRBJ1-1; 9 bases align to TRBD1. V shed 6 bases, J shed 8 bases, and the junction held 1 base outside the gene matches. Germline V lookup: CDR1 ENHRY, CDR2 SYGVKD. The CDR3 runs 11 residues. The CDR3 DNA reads TGTGCCATCAGAGGACAGGGGGAAGCTTTCTTT. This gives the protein CAIRGQGEAFF.

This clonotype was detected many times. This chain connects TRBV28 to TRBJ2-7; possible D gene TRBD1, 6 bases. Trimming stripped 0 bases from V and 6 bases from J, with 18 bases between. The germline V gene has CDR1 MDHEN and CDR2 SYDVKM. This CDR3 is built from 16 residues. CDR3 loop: CASSLWRVGRGSEQYF. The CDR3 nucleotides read TGTGCCAGCAGTTTATGGAGGGTCGGCAGGGGTTCCGAGCAGTACTTC.

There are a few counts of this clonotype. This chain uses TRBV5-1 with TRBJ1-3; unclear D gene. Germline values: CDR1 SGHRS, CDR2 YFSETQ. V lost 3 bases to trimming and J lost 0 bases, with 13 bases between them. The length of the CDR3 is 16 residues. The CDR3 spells CASSSGRMLSGNTIYF. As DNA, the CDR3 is TGCGCCAGCAGCTCCGGCAGAATGCTCTCTGGAAACACCATATATTTT.

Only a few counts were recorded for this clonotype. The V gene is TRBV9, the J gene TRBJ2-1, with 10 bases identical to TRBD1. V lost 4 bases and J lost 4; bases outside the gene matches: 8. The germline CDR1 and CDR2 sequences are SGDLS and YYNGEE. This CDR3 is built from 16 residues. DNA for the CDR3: TGTGCCAGCAGCCCAAGGCCGGGACAGGGGTACAATGAGCAGTTCTTC. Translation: CASSPRPGQGYNEQFF.

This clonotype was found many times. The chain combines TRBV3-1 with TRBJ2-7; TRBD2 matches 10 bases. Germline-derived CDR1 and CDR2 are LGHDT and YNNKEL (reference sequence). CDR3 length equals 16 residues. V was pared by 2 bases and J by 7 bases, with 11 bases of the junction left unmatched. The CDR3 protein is CASSQRAGGPMGEQYF. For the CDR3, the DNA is TGTGCCAGCAGCCAAAGAGCGGGAGGGCCGATGGGGGAGCAGTACTTC.

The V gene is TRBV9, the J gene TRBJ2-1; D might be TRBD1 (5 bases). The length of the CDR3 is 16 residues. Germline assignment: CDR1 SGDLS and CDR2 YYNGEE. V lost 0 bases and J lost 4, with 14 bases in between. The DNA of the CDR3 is TGTGCCAGCAGCGTAGAGGGGCGGATGTTATACAATGAGCAGTTCTTC. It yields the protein CASSVEGRMLYNEQFF.

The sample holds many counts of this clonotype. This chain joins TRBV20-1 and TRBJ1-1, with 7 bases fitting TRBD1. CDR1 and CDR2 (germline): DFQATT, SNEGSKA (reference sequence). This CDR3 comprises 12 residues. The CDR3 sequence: CSPDRVGPEAFF. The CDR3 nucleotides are TGCAGCCCCGACAGGGTCGGGCCTGAAGCTTTCTTT.

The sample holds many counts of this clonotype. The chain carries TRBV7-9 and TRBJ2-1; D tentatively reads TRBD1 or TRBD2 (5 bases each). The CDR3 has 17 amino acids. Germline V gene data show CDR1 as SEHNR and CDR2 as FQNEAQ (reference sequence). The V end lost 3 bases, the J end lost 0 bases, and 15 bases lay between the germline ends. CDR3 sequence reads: CASSLAGTESSYNEQFF. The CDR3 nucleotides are TGTGCCAGCAGCTTGGCCGGGACCGAAAGCTCCTACAATGAGCAGTTCTTC.

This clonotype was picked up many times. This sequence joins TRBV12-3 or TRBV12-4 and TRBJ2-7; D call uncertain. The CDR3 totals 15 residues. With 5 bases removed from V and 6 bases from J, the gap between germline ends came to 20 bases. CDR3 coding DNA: TGTGCCAGCAGTGCTACTCCTCCCCCCCCTGTCGAGCAGTACTTC. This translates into CASSATPPPPVEQYF.

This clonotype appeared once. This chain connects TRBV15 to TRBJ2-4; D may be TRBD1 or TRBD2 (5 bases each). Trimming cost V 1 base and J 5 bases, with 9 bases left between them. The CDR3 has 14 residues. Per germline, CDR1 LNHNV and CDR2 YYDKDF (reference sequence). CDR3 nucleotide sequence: TGTGCCACCAGCAGAGCCGGGACGGAAAACATTCAGTACTTC. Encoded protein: CATSRAGTENIQYF. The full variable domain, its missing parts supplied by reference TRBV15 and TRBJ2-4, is DAMVIQNPRYQVTQFGKPVTLSCSQTLNHNVMYWYQQKSSQAPKLLFHYYDKDFNNEADTPDNFQSRRPNTSFCFLDIRSPGLGDTAMYLCATSRAGTENIQYFGAGTRLSVL.

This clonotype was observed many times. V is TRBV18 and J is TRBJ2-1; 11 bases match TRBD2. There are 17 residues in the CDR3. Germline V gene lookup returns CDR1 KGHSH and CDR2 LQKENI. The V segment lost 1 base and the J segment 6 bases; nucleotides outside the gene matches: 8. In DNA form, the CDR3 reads TGTGCCAGCTCACCACTGGGACCGGGACTAGCGGTCAATGAGCAGTTCTTC. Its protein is CASSPLGPGLAVNEQFF.

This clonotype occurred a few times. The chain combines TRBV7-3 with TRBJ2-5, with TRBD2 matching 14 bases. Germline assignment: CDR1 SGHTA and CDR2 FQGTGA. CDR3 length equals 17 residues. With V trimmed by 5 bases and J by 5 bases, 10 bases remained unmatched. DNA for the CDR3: TGTGCCAGCAGCCCCGGGACTAGCGGGAGTTGGTTGGAGACCCAGTACTTC. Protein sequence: CASSPGTSGSWLETQYF.

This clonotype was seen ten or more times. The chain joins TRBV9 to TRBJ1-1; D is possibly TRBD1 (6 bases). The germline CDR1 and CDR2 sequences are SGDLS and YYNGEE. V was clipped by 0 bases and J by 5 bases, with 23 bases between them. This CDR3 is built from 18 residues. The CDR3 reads CASSVVPAGDRAFTEAFF. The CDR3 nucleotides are TGTGCCAGCAGCGTAGTACCAGCAGGGGACCGAGCTTTTACTGAAGCTTTCTTT.